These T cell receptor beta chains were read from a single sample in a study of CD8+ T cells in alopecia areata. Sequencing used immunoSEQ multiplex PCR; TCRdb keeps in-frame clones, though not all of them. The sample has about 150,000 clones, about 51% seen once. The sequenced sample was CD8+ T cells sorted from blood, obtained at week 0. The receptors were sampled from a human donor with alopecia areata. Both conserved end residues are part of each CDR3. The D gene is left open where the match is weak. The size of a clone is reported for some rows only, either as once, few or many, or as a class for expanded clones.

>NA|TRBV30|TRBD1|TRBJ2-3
TGTACCTGGAACGAAGACAGGGCTAGCACAGATACGCAGTATTTT
CTWNEDRASTDTQYF
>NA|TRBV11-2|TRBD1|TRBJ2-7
TGTGCCAGCAGCTGGGGACAGGCCTACGAGCAGTACTTC
CASSWGQAYEQYF
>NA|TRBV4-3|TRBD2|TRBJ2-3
TGCGCCAGCAGCCAAGATCATCGGGGGGGCCGGACAGATACGCAGTATTTT
CASSQDHRGGRTDTQYF
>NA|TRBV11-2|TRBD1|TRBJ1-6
TGTGCCAGCAGCTTCCGACCGGGACAGGATTCACCCCTCCACTTT
CASSFRPGQDSPLHF
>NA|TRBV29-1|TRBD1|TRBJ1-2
TGCAGCGTTCGCGGACAGGGAGGTAATGGCTACACCTTC
CSVRGQGGNGYTF
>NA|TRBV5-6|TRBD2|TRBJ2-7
TGTGCCAGCAGCTACTCCACGGGACTAGGCGAGCAGTACTTC
CASSYSTGLGEQYF
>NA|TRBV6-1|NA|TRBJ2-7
TGTGCCAGCACCAAGGGCCAACTCTACGAGCAGTACTTC
CASTKGQLYEQYF
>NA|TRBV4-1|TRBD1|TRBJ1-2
TGCGCCAGCAGTGAGTCTGCGGACAGGTTCGGAGGTGGCTACACCTTC
CASSESADRFGGGYTF
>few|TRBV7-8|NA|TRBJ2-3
TGTGCCAGCAGCTTACGCCGGGGGCCGATAGATACGCAGTATTTT
CASSLRRGPIDTQYF
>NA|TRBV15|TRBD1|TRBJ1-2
TGTGCCACCAGCAGCCTACAGGGGAACTATGGCTACACCTTC
CATSSLQGNYGYTF
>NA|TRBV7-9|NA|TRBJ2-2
TGTGCCAGCAGCCCCCCTTGGGAAGGGGAGCTGTTTTTT
CASSPPWEGELFF
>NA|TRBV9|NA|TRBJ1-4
TGTGCCTCCGGGGGAGGTAATGAAAAACTGTTTTTT
CASGGGNEKLFF
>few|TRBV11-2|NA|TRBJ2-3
TGTGCCAGCAGCTTAGGGGATACGCAGTATTTT
CASSLGDTQYF
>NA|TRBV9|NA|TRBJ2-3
TGTGCCAGCAGCGCACAGGGAAGAGAGGGAGATACGCAGTATTTT
CASSAQGREGDTQYF
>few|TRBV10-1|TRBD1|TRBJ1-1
TGCGCCAGCAGTGAGATGGGACAGGGGGCTGAAGCTTTCTTT
CASSEMGQGAEAFF
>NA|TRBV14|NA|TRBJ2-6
TGTGCCAGCAGCCCACTAGCTAGTGGGGCCAACGTCCTGACTTTC
CASSPLASGANVLTF
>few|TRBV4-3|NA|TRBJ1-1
TGCGCCAGCAGGAAGGACAGCTTGAACACTGAAGCTTTCTTT
CASRKDSLNTEAFF
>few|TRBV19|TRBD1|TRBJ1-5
TGTGCCAGTAGTATTGGGACAGGGGGCAATCAGCCCCAGCATTTT
CASSIGTGGNQPQHF
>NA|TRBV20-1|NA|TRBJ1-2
TGCAGTGCTAGGGGAGATCGTGGCTACACCTTC
CSARGDRGYTF
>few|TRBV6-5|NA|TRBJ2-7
TGTGCCAGCAGCCACGGGACCTACTACGAGCAGTACTTC
CASSHGTYYEQYF
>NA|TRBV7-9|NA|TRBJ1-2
TGTGCCGGGGGAGGCGTCTCTGGCTACACCTTC
CAGGGVSGYTF
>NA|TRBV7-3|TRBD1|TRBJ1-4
TGTGCCAGCAGCTCCGGGACAGGGGGTGAAAAACTGTTTTTT
CASSSGTGGEKLFF
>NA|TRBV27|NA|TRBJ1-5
TGTGCCAGCAGTTTGACTGGGTGGAGGGGTCAGCCCCAGCATTTT
CASSLTGWRGQPQHF
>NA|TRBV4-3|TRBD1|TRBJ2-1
TGCGCCAGCAGCCAGGACAGGAACTACAATGAGCAGTTCTTC
CASSQDRNYNEQFF
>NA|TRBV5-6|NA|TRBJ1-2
TGTGCCAGCAGCTTGGCCGTCAGGGACTATGGCTACACCTTC
CASSLAVRDYGYTF
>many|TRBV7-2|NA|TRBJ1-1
TGTGCCAGCCGCTCGGGGAACACTGAAGCTTTCTTT
CASRSGNTEAFF
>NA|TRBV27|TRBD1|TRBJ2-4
TGTGCCAGCAGTTTGGACAGGGGGGACATTCAGTACTTC
CASSLDRGDIQYF
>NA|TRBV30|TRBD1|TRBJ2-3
TGTGCCTGGAGCGCAAACGTCAGGGGGACAACAGATACGCAGTATTTT
CAWSANVRGTTDTQYF
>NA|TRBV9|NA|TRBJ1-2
TGTGCCAGCAGCCCGCCGGGGGGGCCGAACTATGGCTACACCTTC
CASSPPGGPNYGYTF
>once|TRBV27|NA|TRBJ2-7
TGTGCCAGCAGTTTAGCAGGGCCCTACGAGCAGTACTTC
CASSLAGPYEQYF
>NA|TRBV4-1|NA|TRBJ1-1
TGCGCCAGCCGCCCCAGGGAAAGCCACACTGAAGCTTTCTTT
CASRPRESHTEAFF
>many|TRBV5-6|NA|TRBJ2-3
TGTGCCAGCAGCTTCGGGCAGGATGATACAGATACGCAGTATTTT
CASSFGQDDTDTQYF
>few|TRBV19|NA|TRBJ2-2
TGTGCCAGTAGTATCGGACTCGTCGGGGAGCTGTTTTTT
CASSIGLVGELFF
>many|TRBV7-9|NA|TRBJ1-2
TGTGCCAGCAGCCCCGGGGGGGACTATGGCTACACCTTC
CASSPGGDYGYTF
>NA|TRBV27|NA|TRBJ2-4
TGTGCCAGCAGCATGACCCTGGGCCAGGGGTGGTACTTC
CASSMTLGQGWYF
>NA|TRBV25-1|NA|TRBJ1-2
TGTGCCAGCTCCATAGGCAGCTATGGCTACACCTTC
CASSIGSYGYTF
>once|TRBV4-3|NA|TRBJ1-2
TGCGCCAGCAGCCAAGATATGCCAGGGGCGTACTATGGCTACACCTTC
CASSQDMPGAYYGYTF
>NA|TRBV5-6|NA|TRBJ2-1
TGTGCCAGCAGCCTCTCAGTCAATGAGCAGTTCTTC
CASSLSVNEQFF
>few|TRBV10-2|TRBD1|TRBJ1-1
TGCGCCAGCAGTTCCGGGACAGATTTTTTGAACACTGAAGCTTTCTTT
CASSSGTDFLNTEAFF
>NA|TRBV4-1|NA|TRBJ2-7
TGCGCCAGCAGCCAAGACTCCTACGAGCAGTACTTC
CASSQDSYEQYF
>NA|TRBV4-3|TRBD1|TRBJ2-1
TGCGCCAGCAGCCAAGATCAGACAGGGCGAGAGCAGTTCTTC
CASSQDQTGREQFF
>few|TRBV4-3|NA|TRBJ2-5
TGCGCCAGCAGCCAAGGAATTGGACAGCAAGAGACCCAGTACTTC
CASSQGIGQQETQYF
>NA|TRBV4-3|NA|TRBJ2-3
TGCGCCAGCAGCCAAGGGGACGGTTTTCGCACAGATACGCAGTATTTT
CASSQGDGFRTDTQYF
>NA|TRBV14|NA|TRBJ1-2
TGTGCCAGCAGCCAGACTGCACCAGGCAGGGAGGATGGCTACACCTTC
CASSQTAPGREDGYTF